This T cell receptor (beta chain) was sequenced during a study of blood T cell repertoires in COVID-19. The wider study: Acute and convalescent COVID-19 samples came from the United States, Italy and Spain. T cells, B-cell-depleted T cells, or PBMCs supplied cDNA or gDNA.

This CDR3 has 14 amino acids. Trimming stripped 4 bases from V and 0 bases from J, with 9 bases between. Germline loops: CDR1 SNHLY, CDR2 FYNNEI. Original methodology: Reference gene primer amplification yielded estimated nucleated cell counts. Assay used: immunoSEQ multiplex PCR; TCRdb lists only in-frame clones, some missing. That table is the source of V, J and clone size, and D and trimming were worked out from the DNA. The table records 65,000 to 95,000 clones, 89% of them present only once. The J gene is TRBJ1-1, the V gene TRBV2; a weak D match, TRBD1 (6 bases). What was sequenced was peripheral blood. This receptor was obtained from a man aged 65 to 85 with active or convalescent COVID-19. CDR3 nucleotide sequence: TGTGCCAGCAGTGTCACAGGGATGAACACTGAAGCTTTCTTT. Translated: CASSVTGMNTEAFF.